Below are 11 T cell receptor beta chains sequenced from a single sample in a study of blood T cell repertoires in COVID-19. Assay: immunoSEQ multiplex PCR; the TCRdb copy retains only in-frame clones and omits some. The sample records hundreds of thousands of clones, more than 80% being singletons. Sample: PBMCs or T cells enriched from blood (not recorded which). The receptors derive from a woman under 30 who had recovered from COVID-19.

The CDR3 bases are TGTGCCAGCAGCTTAGAACGACAGGGGAACACTGAAGCTTTCTTT. This translates into CASSLERQGNTEAFF. The chain recombines TRBV7-9 with TRBJ1-1; 7 nucleotides match TRBD1. The CDR3 consists of 15 residues. V was pared by 1 base and J by 1 base, with 3 bases of the junction left unmatched. Germline assignment: CDR1 SEHNR and CDR2 FQNEAQ (reference sequence).

The CDR3 region is CASSLDQGYGYTF. The CDR3 bases are TGTGCCAGCAGCTTAGATCAGGGCTATGGCTACACCTTC. V usage is TRBV7-2 and J usage is TRBJ1-2, with D perhaps TRBD1 (5 bases). From germline, CDR1 is SGHTA and CDR2 FQGNSA. Trimming took 1 base from V and 4 from J, leaving 7 bases between them. This CDR3 has 13 residues.

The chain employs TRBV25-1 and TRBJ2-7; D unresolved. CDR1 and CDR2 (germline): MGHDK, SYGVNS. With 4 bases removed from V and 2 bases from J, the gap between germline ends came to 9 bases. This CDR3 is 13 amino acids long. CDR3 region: CASSGDNTYEQYF. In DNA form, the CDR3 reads TGTGCCAGCAGTGGAGACAACACCTACGAGCAGTACTTC.

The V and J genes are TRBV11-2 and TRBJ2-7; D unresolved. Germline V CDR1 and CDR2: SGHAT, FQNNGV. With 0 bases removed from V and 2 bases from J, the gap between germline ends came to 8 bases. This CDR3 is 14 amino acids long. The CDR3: CASSLDRATYEQYF. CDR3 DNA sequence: TGTGCCAGCAGCTTAGACCGAGCAACCTACGAGCAGTACTTC.

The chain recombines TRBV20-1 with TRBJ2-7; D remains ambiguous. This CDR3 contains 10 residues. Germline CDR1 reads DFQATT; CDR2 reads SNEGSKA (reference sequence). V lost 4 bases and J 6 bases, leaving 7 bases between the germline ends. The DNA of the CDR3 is TGCAGTGCTAACGAGCTCGAGCAGTACTTC. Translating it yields CSANELEQYF.

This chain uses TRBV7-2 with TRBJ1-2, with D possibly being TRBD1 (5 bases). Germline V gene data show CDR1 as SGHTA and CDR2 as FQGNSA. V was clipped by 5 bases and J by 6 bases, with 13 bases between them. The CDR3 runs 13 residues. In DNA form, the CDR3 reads TGTGCCAGCAGCCCCCAGGGAAGGGATGGCTACACCTTC. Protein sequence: CASSPQGRDGYTF.

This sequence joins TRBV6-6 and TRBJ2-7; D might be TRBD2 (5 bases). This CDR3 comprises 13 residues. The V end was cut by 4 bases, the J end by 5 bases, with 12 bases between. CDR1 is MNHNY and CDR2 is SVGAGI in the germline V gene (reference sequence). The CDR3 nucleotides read TGTGCCAGCAGTTTGGGAGATGGCAACGAGCAGTACTTC. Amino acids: CASSLGDGNEQYF.

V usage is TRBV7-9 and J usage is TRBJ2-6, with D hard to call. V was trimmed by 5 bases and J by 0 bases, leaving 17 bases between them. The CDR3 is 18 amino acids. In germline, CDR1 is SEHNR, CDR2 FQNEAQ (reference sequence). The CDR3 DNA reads TGTGCCAGCAGCGCTCGGGTCTCGCAAAGCTCTGGGGCCAACGTCCTGACTTTC. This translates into CASSARVSQSSGANVLTF.

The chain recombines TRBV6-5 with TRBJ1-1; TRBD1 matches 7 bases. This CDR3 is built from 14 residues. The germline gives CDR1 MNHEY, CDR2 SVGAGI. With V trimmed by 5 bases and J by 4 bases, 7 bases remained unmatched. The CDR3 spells CASSRDSEVTEAFF. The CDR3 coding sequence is TGTGCCAGCAGTCGGGACAGCGAGGTCACTGAAGCTTTCTTT.

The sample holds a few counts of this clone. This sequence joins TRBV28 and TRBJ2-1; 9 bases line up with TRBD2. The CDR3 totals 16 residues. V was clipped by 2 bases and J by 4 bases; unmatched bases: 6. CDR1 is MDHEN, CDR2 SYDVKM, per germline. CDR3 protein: CASSLGGRGGYNEQFF. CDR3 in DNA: TGTGCCAGCAGTTTAGGCGGGCGGGGGGGTTACAATGAGCAGTTCTTC.

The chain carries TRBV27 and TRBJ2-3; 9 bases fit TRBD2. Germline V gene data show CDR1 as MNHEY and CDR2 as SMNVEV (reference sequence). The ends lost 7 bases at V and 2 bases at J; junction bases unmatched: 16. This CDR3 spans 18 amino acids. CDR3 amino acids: CASNSFRGRGGFTDTQYF. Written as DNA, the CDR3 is TGTGCCAGCAACTCTTTTAGGGGGCGGGGGGGCTTCACAGATACGCAGTATTTT.